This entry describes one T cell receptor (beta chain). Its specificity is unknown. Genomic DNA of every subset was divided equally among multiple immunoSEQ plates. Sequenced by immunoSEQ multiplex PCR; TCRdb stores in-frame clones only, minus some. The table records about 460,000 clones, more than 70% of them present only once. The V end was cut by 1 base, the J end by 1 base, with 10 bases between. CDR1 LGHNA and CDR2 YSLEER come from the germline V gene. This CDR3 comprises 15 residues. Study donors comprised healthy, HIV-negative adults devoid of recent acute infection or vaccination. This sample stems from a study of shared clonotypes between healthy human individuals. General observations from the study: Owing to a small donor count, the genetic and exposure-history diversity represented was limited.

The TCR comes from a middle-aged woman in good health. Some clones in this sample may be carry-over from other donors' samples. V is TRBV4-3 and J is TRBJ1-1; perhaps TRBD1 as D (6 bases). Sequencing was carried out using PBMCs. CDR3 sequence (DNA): TGCGCCAGCAGCCAAGGATCCAGGGGGAACACTGAAGCTTTCTTT. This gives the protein CASSQGSRGNTEAFF.